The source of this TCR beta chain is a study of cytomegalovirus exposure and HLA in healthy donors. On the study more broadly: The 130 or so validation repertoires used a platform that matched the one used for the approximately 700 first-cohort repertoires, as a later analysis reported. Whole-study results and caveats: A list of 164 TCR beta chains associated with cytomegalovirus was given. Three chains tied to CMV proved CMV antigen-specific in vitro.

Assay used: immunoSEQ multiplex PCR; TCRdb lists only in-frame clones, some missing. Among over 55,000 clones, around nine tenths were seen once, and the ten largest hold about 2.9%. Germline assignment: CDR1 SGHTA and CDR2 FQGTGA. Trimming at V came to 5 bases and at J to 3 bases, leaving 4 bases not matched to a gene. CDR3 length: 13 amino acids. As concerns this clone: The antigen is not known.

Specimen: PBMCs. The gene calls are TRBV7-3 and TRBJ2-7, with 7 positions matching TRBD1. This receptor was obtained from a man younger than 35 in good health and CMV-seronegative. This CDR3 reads CASSQGQLYEQYF. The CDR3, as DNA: TGTGCCAGCAGCCAGGGACAGCTCTACGAGCAGTACTTC.